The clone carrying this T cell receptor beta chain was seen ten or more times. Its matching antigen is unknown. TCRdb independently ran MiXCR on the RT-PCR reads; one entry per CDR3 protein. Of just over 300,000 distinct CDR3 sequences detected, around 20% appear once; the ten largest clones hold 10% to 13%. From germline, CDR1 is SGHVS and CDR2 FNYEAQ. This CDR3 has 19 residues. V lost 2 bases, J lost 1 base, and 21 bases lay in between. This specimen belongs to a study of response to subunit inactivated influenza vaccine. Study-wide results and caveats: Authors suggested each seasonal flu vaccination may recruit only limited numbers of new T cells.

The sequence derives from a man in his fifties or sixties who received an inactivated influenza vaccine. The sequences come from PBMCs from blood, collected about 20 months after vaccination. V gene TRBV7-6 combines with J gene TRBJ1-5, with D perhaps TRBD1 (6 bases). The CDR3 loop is CASSLTVGQKLVSNQPQHF. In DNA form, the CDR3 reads TGTGCCAGCAGCTTAACTGTCGGACAGAAACTAGTGAGCAATCAGCCCCAGCATTTT.